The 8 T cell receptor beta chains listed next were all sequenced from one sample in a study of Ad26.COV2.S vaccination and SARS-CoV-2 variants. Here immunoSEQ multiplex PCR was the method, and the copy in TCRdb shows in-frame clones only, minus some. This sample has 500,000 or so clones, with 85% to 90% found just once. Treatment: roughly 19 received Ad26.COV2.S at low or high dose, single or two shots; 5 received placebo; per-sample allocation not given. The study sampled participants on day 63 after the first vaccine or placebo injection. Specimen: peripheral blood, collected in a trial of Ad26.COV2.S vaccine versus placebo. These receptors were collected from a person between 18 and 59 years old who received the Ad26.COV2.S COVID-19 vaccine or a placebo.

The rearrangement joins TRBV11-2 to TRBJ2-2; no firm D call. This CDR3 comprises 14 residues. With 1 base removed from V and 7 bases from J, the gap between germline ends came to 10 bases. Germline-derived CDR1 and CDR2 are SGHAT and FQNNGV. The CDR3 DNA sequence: TGTGCCAGCAGCTTAGGGGTTGGTGTCGGGGAGCTGTTTTTT. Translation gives CASSLGVGVGELFF.

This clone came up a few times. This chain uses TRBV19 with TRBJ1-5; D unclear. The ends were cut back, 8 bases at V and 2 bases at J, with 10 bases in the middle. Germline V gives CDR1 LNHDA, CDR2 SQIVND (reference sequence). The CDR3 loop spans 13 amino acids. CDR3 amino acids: CASGSRGNQPQHF. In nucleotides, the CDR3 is TGTGCCAGTGGCTCTAGGGGCAATCAGCCCCAGCATTTT.

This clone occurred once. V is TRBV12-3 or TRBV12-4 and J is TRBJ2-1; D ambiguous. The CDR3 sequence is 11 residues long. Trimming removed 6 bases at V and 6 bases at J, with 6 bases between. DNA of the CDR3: TGTGCCAGCAGATACTTCAATGAGCAGTTCTTC. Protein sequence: CASRYFNEQFF.

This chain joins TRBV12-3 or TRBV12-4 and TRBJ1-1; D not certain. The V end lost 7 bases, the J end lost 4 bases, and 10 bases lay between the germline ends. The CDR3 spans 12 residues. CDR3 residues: CASTPWGTEAFF. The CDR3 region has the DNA TGTGCCAGCACCCCGTGGGGCACTGAAGCTTTCTTT.

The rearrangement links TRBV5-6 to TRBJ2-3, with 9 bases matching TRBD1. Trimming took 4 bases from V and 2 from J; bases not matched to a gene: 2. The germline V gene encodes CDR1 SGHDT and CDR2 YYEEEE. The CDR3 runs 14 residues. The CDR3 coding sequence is TGTGCCAGCAGCAGGACAGGGGCCACAGATACGCAGTATTTT. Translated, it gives CASSRTGATDTQYF.

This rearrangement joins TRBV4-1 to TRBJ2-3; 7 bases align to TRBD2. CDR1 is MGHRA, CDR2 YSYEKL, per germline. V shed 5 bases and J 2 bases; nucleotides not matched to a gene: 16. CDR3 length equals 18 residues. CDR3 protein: CASSSRPLRAGITDTQYF. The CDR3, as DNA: TGCGCCAGCAGCTCACGGCCGTTGCGAGCGGGAATCACAGATACGCAGTATTTT.

The CDR3 here is CASSLMNEQFF. The CDR3 bases are TGTGCCAGCAGCTTAATGAATGAGCAGTTCTTC. This chain uses TRBV7-9 with TRBJ2-1, with D unclear. This CDR3 is 11 amino acids long. CDR1 is SEHNR and CDR2 is FQNEAQ in the germline V gene (reference sequence). The V and J ends lost 2 bases and 7 bases respectively, with 3 bases between them.

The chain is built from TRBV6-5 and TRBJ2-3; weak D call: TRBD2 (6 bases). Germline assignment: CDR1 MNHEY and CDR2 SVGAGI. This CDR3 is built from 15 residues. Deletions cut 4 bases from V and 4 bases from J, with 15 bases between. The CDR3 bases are TGTGCCAGCAGTTCCCGGGACTTTTTTTCAGATACGCAGTATTTT. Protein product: CASSSRDFFSDTQYF.